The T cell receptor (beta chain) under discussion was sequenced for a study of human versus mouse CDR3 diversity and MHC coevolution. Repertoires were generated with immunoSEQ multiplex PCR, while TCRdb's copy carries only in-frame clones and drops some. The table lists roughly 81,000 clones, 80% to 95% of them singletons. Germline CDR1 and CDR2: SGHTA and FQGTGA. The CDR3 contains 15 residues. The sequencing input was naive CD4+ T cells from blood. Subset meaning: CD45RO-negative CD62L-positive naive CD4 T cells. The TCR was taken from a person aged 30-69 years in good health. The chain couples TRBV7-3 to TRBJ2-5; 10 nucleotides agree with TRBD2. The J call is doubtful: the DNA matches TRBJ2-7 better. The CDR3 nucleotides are TGTGCCAGCAGCTCAGGGGCTAGCGGGAGTTACGAGCAGTACTTC. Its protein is CASSSGASGSYEQYF.